The following is a TCR beta chain sequence with its context. Its antigen is not known. This entry is derived from a study of shared clonotypes between healthy human individuals. Study-wide context: A couple of women and a few men aged 18 to 49 made up the donors. Study-wide findings and caveats: Rarefaction showed sorted-subset sequencing was incomplete despite large depth. Clonotypes which were not shared had lower generation probabilities than clonotypes that all four donors shared.

The CDR3 length is 13 residues. The germline V gene encodes CDR1 SNHLY and CDR2 FYNNEI. Sorted-subset replicate PCRs used approximately 190 ng of genomic DNA. This amount corresponded to tens of thousands of T cell genomes. Clones were sequenced by immunoSEQ multiplex PCR, and TCRdb holds only the in-frame ones, with some missing. The profile shows some 2.1 million clones, roughly 95% of them singletons. CD45RO-negative CD8 cells positively selected for CCR7 made up the naive population, which excluded terminally differentiated effector memory CD45RA+ cells. This TCR was sampled from a man between 18 and 29 years old in good health. Some clones in this sample may be carry-over from other donors' samples. The chain has TRBV2 and TRBJ2-7, with 7 bases fitting TRBD1. Sequenced material: naive CD8+ T cells from PBMCs. This chain's CDR3 is CAKRGQASYEQYF. The CDR3, as DNA: TGTGCAAAGAGGGGGCAGGCCTCCTACGAGCAGTACTTC.